This TCR beta chain emerged from a study of blood T cells in healthy people across ages. CDR1 is KGHDR, CDR2 SFDVKD, per germline. CDR3 length: 16 amino acids. V lost 4 bases and J 2 bases, leaving 16 bases between the germline ends. Of note for this clonotype: Its antigen is not known.

Using a J-beta primer mix together with a sample-barcoded 5' primer, a second PCR was run for roughly 6 to 12 cycles. One entry per CDR3 protein results from TCRdb running MiXCR on the 5' RACE reads. The table lists approximately 880,000 distinct CDR3 sequences, 48% of them singletons. The study, taken as a whole, reports: In the absence of known donor CMV status, changes in expanded clonotypes were possibly confounded.

The gene calls are TRBV24-1 and TRBJ1-2; D unclear. This sequence was found in a man aged 30-40 years in good health. Material for sequencing was blood. This CDR3 reads CATSDPDPTGNYGYTF. The CDR3 DNA reads as TGTGCCACCAGTGACCCTGACCCGACGGGAAACTATGGCTACACCTTC.